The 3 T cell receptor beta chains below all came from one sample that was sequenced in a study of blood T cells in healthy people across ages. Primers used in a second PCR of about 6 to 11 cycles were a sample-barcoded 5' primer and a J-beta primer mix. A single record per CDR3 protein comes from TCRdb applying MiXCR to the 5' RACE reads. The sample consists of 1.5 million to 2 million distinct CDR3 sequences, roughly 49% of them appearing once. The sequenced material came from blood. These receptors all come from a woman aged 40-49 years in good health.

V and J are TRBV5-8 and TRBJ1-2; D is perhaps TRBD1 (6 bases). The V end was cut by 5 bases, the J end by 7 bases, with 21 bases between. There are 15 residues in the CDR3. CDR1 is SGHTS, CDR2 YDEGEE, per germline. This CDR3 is CASSRNGGQGFGYTF. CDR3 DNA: TGTGCCAGCAGTCGAAACGGGGGCCAGGGGTTTGGCTACACCTTC.

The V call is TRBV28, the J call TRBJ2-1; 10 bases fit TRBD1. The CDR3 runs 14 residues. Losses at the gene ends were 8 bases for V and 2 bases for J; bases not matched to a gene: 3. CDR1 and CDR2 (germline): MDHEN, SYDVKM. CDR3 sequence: CASAGTGAYNEQFF. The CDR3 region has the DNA TGTGCCAGCGCCGGGACAGGGGCCTACAATGAGCAGTTCTTC.

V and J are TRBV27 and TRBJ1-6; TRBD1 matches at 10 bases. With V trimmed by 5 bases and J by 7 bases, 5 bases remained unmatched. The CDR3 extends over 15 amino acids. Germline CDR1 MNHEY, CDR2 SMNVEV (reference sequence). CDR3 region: CASSRGTGVNSPLHF. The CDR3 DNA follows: TGTGCCAGCAGTCGAGGGACAGGGGTCAATTCACCCCTCCACTTT.